These T cell receptor beta chains were read from a single sample in a study of cytomegalovirus exposure and HLA in healthy donors. Profiled with immunoSEQ multiplex PCR; TCRdb holds only in-frame clones, not every one. The table has 150,000 or so clones, about three quarters seen once; the top ten hold 11% to 15%. The sequenced sample was PBMCs. All receptors derive from a man aged 50 to 60 in good health and CMV-seropositive. The CDR3 runs from the conserved cysteine through the conserved F or W. Each record gives: D gene, J gene, clone size, CDR3 length, V gene, CDR3 DNA, CDR3 protein. A D gene is named only where the DNA matches it firmly. Clone size is given for some rows only: seen once, a few or many times, or a class if the clone is expanded.

D: NA; J: TRBJ1-1; size: NA; length: 13; V: TRBV27; DNA: TGTGCCAGCAGTTTACGGTCGGACACTGAAGCTTTCTTT; CDR3: CASSLRSDTEAFF
D: TRBD1; J: TRBJ1-2; size: NA; length: 12; V: TRBV29-1; DNA: TGCAGCGTCTTACAGGGGACGGTGGGCTACACCTTC; CDR3: CSVLQGTVGYTF
D: NA; J: TRBJ1-5; size: NA; length: 16; V: TRBV7-9; DNA: TGTGCCAGCAGCTTAGAAAGCGGGGTACGGAATCAGCCCCAGCATTTT; CDR3: CASSLESGVRNQPQHF
D: NA; J: TRBJ2-7; size: few; length: 19; V: TRBV4-3; DNA: TGCGCCAGCAGCCAAGGGGTTTCCTGGCGCAGGGAACCTAGAGACGAGCAGTACTTC; CDR3: CASSQGVSWRREPRDEQYF
D: NA; J: TRBJ1-6; size: NA; length: 18; V: TRBV4-2; DNA: TGTGCCAGCAGCCAAGAGTATGTCGGGGGCTCCTATAATTCACCCCTCCACTTT; CDR3: CASSQEYVGGSYNSPLHF
D: NA; J: TRBJ1-6; size: NA; length: 14; V: TRBV6-6; DNA: TGTGCCAGCACTTATCATGAAACAGGTTCACCCCTCCACTTT; CDR3: CASTYHETGSPLHF
D: NA; J: TRBJ2-5; size: NA; length: 12; V: TRBV18; DNA: TGTGCCAGCTCACCCGGCCAAGAGACCCAGTACTTC; CDR3: CASSPGQETQYF
D: TRBD1; J: TRBJ2-3; size: NA; length: 15; V: TRBV5-6; DNA: TGTGCCAGCAGCCTGACAGGGGGACCCACAGATACGCAGTATTTT; CDR3: CASSLTGGPTDTQYF
D: NA; J: TRBJ1-6; size: NA; length: 15; V: TRBV27; DNA: TGTGCCAGCAGTTTGGGTCAGGGTTATAATTCACCCCTCCACTTT; CDR3: CASSLGQGYNSPLHF
D: TRBD1; J: TRBJ2-2; size: NA; length: 14; V: TRBV19; DNA: TGTGCCAGTACTAGGACAGGTAACACCGGGGAGCTGTTTTTT; CDR3: CASTRTGNTGELFF
D: TRBD2; J: TRBJ2-1; size: NA; length: 16; V: TRBV5-4; DNA: TGTGCCAGCAGCCGGACTAGCGGGGGGGCTGGGGATGAGCAGTTCTTC; CDR3: CASSRTSGGAGDEQFF
D: NA; J: TRBJ2-1; size: NA; length: 12; V: TRBV11-2; DNA: TGTGCCAGCAGCTTAGTTGCGAATGAGCAGTTCTTC; CDR3: CASSLVANEQFF
D: NA; J: TRBJ1-4; size: once; length: 13; V: TRBV9; DNA: TGTGCCAGCAGCGCCAGACAAAATGAAAAACTGTTTTTT; CDR3: CASSARQNEKLFF
D: TRBD1; J: TRBJ2-7; size: NA; length: 14; V: TRBV11-2; DNA: TGTGCCAGCAGCTCTCTAGGGACAGCCCACGAGCAGTACTTC; CDR3: CASSSLGTAHEQYF
D: TRBD1; J: TRBJ1-6; size: NA; length: 19; V: TRBV4-2; DNA: TGTGCCAGCAGCCAAGGCCGAGGGACAGCGAGCTCCTATAATTCACCCCTCCACTTT; CDR3: CASSQGRGTASSYNSPLHF
D: NA; J: TRBJ2-7; size: NA; length: 14; V: TRBV19; DNA: TGTGCCAGTACCTATACCATTCCTTCCTACGAGCAGTACTTC; CDR3: CASTYTIPSYEQYF
D: TRBD1; J: TRBJ2-1; size: NA; length: 17; V: TRBV11-3; DNA: TGTGCCAGCAGCTTAGGTCAGGGGGGACAGGGATGGAATGAGCAGTTCTTC; CDR3: CASSLGQGGQGWNEQFF
D: NA; J: TRBJ1-1; size: NA; length: 14; V: TRBV5-1; DNA: TGCGCCAGCAGCTTGTTGGTCGCGGACACTGAAGCTTTCTTT; CDR3: CASSLLVADTEAFF
D: NA; J: TRBJ2-5; size: once; length: 15; V: TRBV30; DNA: TGTGCCTGGAGTTTAGCGCAGATCAGCGTGGAGACCCAGTACTTC; CDR3: CAWSLAQISVETQYF
D: NA; J: TRBJ1-5; size: NA; length: 13; V: TRBV4-1; DNA: TGCGCCAGCAGCCAGCGCTACAATCAGCCCCAGCATTTT; CDR3: CASSQRYNQPQHF
D: NA; J: TRBJ1-2; size: NA; length: 13; V: TRBV29-1; DNA: TGCAGCGTACCTGTCCGACAGCTCTATGGCTACACCTTC; CDR3: CSVPVRQLYGYTF
D: TRBD1; J: TRBJ1-2; size: NA; length: 14; V: TRBV5-4; DNA: TGTGCCAGCAGCGCGGGACAGGGGACTTATGGCTACACCTTC; CDR3: CASSAGQGTYGYTF
D: NA; J: TRBJ2-3; size: once; length: 13; V: TRBV6-1; DNA: TGTGCCAGCAATTCCAGATTCACAGATACGCAGTATTTT; CDR3: CASNSRFTDTQYF
D: TRBD1; J: TRBJ2-3; size: once; length: 15; V: TRBV4-3; DNA: TGCGCCAGCAGCCGACAGGGGGCTAGCACAGATACGCAGTATTTT; CDR3: CASSRQGASTDTQYF
D: NA; J: TRBJ1-5; size: NA; length: 16; V: TRBV15; DNA: TGTGCCACCAGCAGGGGGGGGGTAAGCAGCAATCAGCCCCAGCATTTT; CDR3: CATSRGGVSSNQPQHF
D: NA; J: TRBJ2-1; size: NA; length: 18; V: TRBV7-8; DNA: TGTGCCAGCAGCCTACCCCCCGACAGTGCTGGGGTGGTTAATGAGCAGTTCTTC; CDR3: CASSLPPDSAGVVNEQFF
D: NA; J: TRBJ1-2; size: NA; length: 13; V: TRBV7-9; DNA: TGTGCCAGCAGCTTAGGACAGAACTATGGCTACACCTTC; CDR3: CASSLGQNYGYTF
D: NA; J: TRBJ2-6; size: NA; length: 15; V: TRBV5-1; DNA: TGCGCCAGCAGCCCCCCCTACTCTGGGGCCAACGTCCTGACTTTC; CDR3: CASSPPYSGANVLTF
D: NA; J: TRBJ1-6; size: NA; length: 14; V: TRBV7-9; DNA: TGTGCCAGCAGCTTAGGGACCCGGGGTTCACCCCTCCACTTT; CDR3: CASSLGTRGSPLHF
D: TRBD1; J: TRBJ1-6; size: NA; length: 15; V: TRBV6-6; DNA: TGTGCCAGCAGTTCCACGACAGGGGGCAGGTCACCCCTCCACTTT; CDR3: CASSSTTGGRSPLHF
D: TRBD1; J: TRBJ1-2; size: NA; length: 18; V: TRBV11-2; DNA: TGTGCCAGCAGCCCGGTCGGTGCGGCGGGACAGGGCGGGGGGGGCTACACCTTC; CDR3: CASSPVGAAGQGGGGYTF
D: TRBD1; J: TRBJ2-3; size: NA; length: 16; V: TRBV5-4; DNA: TGTGCCAGCAGCCCTCGGACAGGCCGTTTCACAGATACGCAGTATTTT; CDR3: CASSPRTGRFTDTQYF
D: NA; J: TRBJ2-2; size: NA; length: 15; V: TRBV28; DNA: TGTGCCAGCAGCCGCCCCAAGGGGAGGAACGGGGAGCTGTTTTTT; CDR3: CASSRPKGRNGELFF
D: TRBD2; J: TRBJ2-1; size: NA; length: 15; V: TRBV7-3; DNA: TGTGCCAGCGGCACAACCGGGACTAGTACAGATGAGCAGTTCTTC; CDR3: CASGTTGTSTDEQFF
D: NA; J: TRBJ2-6; size: NA; length: 16; V: TRBV29-1; DNA: TGCAGCGTTGGCGGACACTCGAACTCTGGGGCCAACGTCCTGACTTTC; CDR3: CSVGGHSNSGANVLTF
D: TRBD1; J: TRBJ1-2; size: NA; length: 14; V: TRBV6-6; DNA: TGTGCCAGCACCCAACGAGACAGGGCCTATGGCTACACCTTC; CDR3: CASTQRDRAYGYTF
D: NA; J: TRBJ2-3; size: once; length: 14; V: TRBV9; DNA: TGTGCCAGCAGTCAAGCAGGTAGCACAGATACGCAGTATTTT; CDR3: CASSQAGSTDTQYF
D: NA; J: TRBJ1-2; size: NA; length: 11; V: TRBV28; DNA: TGTGCCAGCAGTGCGACAGAGGGCTACACCTTC; CDR3: CASSATEGYTF
D: NA; J: TRBJ1-1; size: NA; length: 16; V: TRBV5-5; DNA: TGTGCCAGCAGCTTGGCCGGGATCCCCACCGACACTGAAGCTTTCTTT; CDR3: CASSLAGIPTDTEAFF
D: TRBD1; J: TRBJ2-2; size: NA; length: 15; V: TRBV2; DNA: TGTGCCAGCAGCAGGGACAGGGGGTCCACCGGGGAGCTGTTTTTT; CDR3: CASSRDRGSTGELFF
D: TRBD1; J: TRBJ1-5; size: NA; length: 15; V: TRBV7-2; DNA: TGTGCCAGCAGCCAGGGACAGTTGGGCAATCAGCCCCAGCATTTT; CDR3: CASSQGQLGNQPQHF
D: TRBD2; J: TRBJ2-1; size: NA; length: 13; V: TRBV27; DNA: TGTGCCAGCTTAGCGGGGGGGACCGGGGAGCAGTTCTTC; CDR3: CASLAGGTGEQFF
D: NA; J: TRBJ2-7; size: NA; length: 13; V: TRBV19; DNA: TGTGCCAGTAGTATGGGCCCGTGGGCCCAGCAGTACTTC; CDR3: CASSMGPWAQQYF
D: TRBD2; J: TRBJ2-1; size: NA; length: 17; V: TRBV13; DNA: TGTGCCAGCAGCAACGGGACTAGCGGGGGGGCAGGGAATGAGCAGTTCTTC; CDR3: CASSNGTSGGAGNEQFF
D: TRBD2; J: TRBJ2-1; size: NA; length: 16; V: TRBV5-8; DNA: TGTGCCAGCAGCTTGGTGGGCGGGAGCTCCTACAATGAGCAGTTCTTC; CDR3: CASSLVGGSSYNEQFF
D: NA; J: TRBJ2-7; size: NA; length: 15; V: TRBV28; DNA: TGTGCCAGCAGTTTCTTTTCAGGGTTCTCCTACGAGCAGTACTTC; CDR3: CASSFFSGFSYEQYF
D: NA; J: TRBJ1-1; size: NA; length: 14; V: TRBV5-5; DNA: TGTGCCAGCAGCTTGAGTTGGCAGGGGACCAAAGCTTTCTTT; CDR3: CASSLSWQGTKAFF
D: TRBD1; J: TRBJ1-3; size: NA; length: 15; V: TRBV27; DNA: TGTGCCAGCAGTTCGGGACAGGGATCCGGAAACACCATATATTTT; CDR3: CASSSGQGSGNTIYF
D: TRBD1; J: TRBJ2-2; size: NA; length: 14; V: TRBV5-1; DNA: TGCGCCAGCAGCCCAGGGGGCGCGACCGGGGAGCTGTTTTTT; CDR3: CASSPGGATGELFF
D: TRBD1; J: TRBJ2-1; size: few; length: 16; V: TRBV7-9; DNA: TGTGCCAGCAGCCTAGACCCCGGGACAGGGTGGGGTGAGCAGTTCTTC; CDR3: CASSLDPGTGWGEQFF